The source of this T cell receptor beta chain is a study of blood T cell repertoires in COVID-19. Study information: PBMCs, B-cell-depleted T cells, or T cells were the source of the cDNA or gDNA that made up the material.

In the authors' methods: Scientists estimated how many nucleated cells there were by amplifying reference gene primers. This table comes from immunoSEQ multiplex PCR, and its TCRdb copy is limited to in-frame clones, with some not included. Clonal size and the V and J genes are those of that table, whereas D and trimming came from the DNA. The data contain 40,000 to 50,000 clones, over 60% of them seen just once; the ten biggest clones take up 28%. The V gene's germline CDR1 is KGHSH and CDR2 LQKENI. The length of the CDR3 is 15 residues. V lost 4 bases and J lost 3; bases outside the gene matches: 8.

The TCR originated in a woman in her 70s with acute or convalescent COVID-19. The V and J genes are TRBV18 and TRBJ2-7; 8 bases agree with TRBD1. Sequencing used peripheral blood. The CDR3, as DNA: TGTGCCAGCTCACAAACTCGACAGGGGTACTACGAGCAGTACTTC. Its protein is CASSQTRQGYYEQYF.